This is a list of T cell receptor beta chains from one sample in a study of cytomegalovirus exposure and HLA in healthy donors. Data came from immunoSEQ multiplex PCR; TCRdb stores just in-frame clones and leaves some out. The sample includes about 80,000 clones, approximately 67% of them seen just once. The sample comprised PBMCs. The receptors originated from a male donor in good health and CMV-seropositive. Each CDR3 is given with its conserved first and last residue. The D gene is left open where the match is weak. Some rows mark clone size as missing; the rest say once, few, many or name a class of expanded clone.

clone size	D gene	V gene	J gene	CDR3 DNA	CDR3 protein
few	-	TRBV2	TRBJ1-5	TGTGCCAGCAGCCTTATGATCACAGGGAATCAGCCCCAGCATTTT	CASSLMITGNQPQHF
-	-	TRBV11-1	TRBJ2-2	TGTGCCAGCAGCTTAGGTCAGAACACCGGGGAGCTGTTTTTT	CASSLGQNTGELFF
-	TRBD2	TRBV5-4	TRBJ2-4	TGTGCCAGCAGCTCGGGGGGGGAAGGCAAAAACATTCAGTACTTC	CASSSGGEGKNIQYF
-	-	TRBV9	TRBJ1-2	TGTGCCAGCAGCGTAGGGGGGCCCTATGGCTACACCTTC	CASSVGGPYGYTF
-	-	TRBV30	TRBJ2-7	TGTGCCTGGACCCAAGGCAGGGCCGAGCAGTACTTC	CAWTQGRAEQYF
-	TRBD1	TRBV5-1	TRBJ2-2	TGCGCCAGCAACTGGAGAGCAGGGGGCTTAAACACCGGGGAGCTGTTTTTT	CASNWRAGGLNTGELFF
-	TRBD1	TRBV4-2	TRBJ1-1	TGTGCCAGCAGCCAAGAAGCAGGGACAGCCACTGAAGCTTTCTTT	CASSQEAGTATEAFF
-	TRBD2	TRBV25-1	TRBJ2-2	TGTGCCAGCAGGCTGACTAGCGGGGAGAACGGGGAGCTGTTTTTT	CASRLTSGENGELFF
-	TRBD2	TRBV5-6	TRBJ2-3	TGTGCCAGCAGCTTGCGGGCTAGCGGGATAGTAGATACGCAGTATTTT	CASSLRASGIVDTQYF
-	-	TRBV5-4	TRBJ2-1	TGTGCCAGCAGCTTGTCAGGGTTGCAGTTCTTC	CASSLSGLQFF
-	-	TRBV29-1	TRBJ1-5	TGCAGCGTTCGGCAGAGGGGGGGTCAGCCCCAGCATTTT	CSVRQRGGQPQHF
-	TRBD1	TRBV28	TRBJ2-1	TGTGCCGTCCACCGACAGGGCAATGAGCAGTTCTTC	CAVHRQGNEQFF
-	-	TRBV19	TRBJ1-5	TGTGCCAGTAGTATTGAAGCACTCAATCAGCCCCAGCATTTT	CASSIEALNQPQHF
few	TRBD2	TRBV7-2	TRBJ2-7	TGTGCCAGCAGCTTAGCGCTAGCGGGGGGTTCCTCCTACGAGCAGTACTTC	CASSLALAGGSSYEQYF
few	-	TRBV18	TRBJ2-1	TGTGCCAGCTCACCACCGACTGGTTACAATGAGCAGTTCTTC	CASSPPTGYNEQFF
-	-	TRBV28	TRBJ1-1	TGTGCCAGCAGTTTGGGCCAGTCTGAAGCTTTCTTT	CASSLGQSEAFF
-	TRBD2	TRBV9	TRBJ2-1	TGTGCCAGCAGCGTAGGGACTAGCGGGAAATCGGGTGAGCAGTTCTTC	CASSVGTSGKSGEQFF
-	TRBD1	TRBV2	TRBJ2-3	TGTGCCAGCAGCAGAGGACAGGGATTAATCCTTGGGCATTTT	CASSRGQGLILGHF
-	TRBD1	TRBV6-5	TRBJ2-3	TGTGCCAGCAGTCCCGGGACAGGGACAGATACGCAGTATTTT	CASSPGTGTDTQYF
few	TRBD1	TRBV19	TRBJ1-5	TGTGCCAGTAGACCGCCGGGACAGGGTAGGCAGCCCCAGCATTTT	CASRPPGQGRQPQHF
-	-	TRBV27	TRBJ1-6	TGTGCCAGCAGTTTAGGGGGTAGAGGAAGGGGACTACCCCTCCACTTT	CASSLGGRGRGLPLHF
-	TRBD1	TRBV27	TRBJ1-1	TGTGCCAGCAGTCCACAGGGGGCTGGTGAAGCTTTCTTT	CASSPQGAGEAFF
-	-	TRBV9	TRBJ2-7	TGTGCCAGCAGCGTAGAACCCGGGAGAGGGACCTACGAGCAGTACTTC	CASSVEPGRGTYEQYF
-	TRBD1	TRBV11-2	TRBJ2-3	TGTGCCAGCAGCTTAGTCGGGACAGTCACAGATACGCAGTATTTT	CASSLVGTVTDTQYF
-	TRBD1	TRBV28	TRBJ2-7	TGTGCCAGCAGAACCGGGACAGGGGTGGACGAGCAGTACTTC	CASRTGTGVDEQYF
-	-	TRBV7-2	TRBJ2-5	TGTGCCAGCAGCTCCCTGGAGACCCAGTACTTC	CASSSLETQYF
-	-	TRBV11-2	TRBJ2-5	TGTGCCCGCAGCACCCCAAGGAGGGTAGCGGAAGAGACCCAGTACTTC	CARSTPRRVAEETQYF
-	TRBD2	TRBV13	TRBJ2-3	TGTGCCAGCAGCCTTCTAGCGGGAGGGCCTACAGATACGCAGTATTTT	CASSLLAGGPTDTQYF
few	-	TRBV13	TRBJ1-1	TGTGCCAGCAGCGTGGGGGGACTGAACACTGAAGCTTTCTTT	CASSVGGLNTEAFF
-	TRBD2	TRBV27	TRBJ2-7	TGTGCCAGCAGGAAAGACGCGGGGGGGCTCGGGTACGAGCAGTACTTC	CASRKDAGGLGYEQYF
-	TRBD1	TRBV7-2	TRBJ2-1	TGTGCCAGCAGCTTGGGACAGTTCAATGAGCAGTTCTTC	CASSLGQFNEQFF
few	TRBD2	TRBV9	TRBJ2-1	TGTGCCAGCAGCGTCCTCGGGACTAGCGTACGCGAGCAGTTCTTC	CASSVLGTSVREQFF
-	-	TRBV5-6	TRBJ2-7	TGTGCCAGCAGCTTGGCCCACGGGTCCGAGCAGTACTTC	CASSLAHGSEQYF
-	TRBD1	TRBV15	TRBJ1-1	TGTGCCACCCGACAGGGGGTGAACACTGAAGCTTTCTTT	CATRQGVNTEAFF
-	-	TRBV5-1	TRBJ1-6	TGCGCCAGCAGCGCCGACGGGAGTGGTAATTCACCCCTCCACTTT	CASSADGSGNSPLHF
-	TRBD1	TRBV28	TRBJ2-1	TGTGCCAGCAGAGCTACGGGGTGGGGACAGAAAGGATCGAATGAGCAGTTCTTC	CASRATGWGQKGSNEQFF
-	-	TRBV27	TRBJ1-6	TGTGCCAGCAGTTATGGGGCAGGGGTGGATTCACCCCTCCACTTT	CASSYGAGVDSPLHF